This T cell receptor beta chain is from a study of T cells in Graves' hyperthyroidism and ophthalmopathy. Whole-study findings and limits: Ophthalmopathy was distinguished from stable hyperthyroidism by 13 V-J signatures. Most thyroid clonotypes with frequency above 0.001 were detected in blood.

As to this clonotype: Its antigen is currently unknown.

Hyperthyroidism had been newly diagnosed in patients aged 18 to 65, and its duration was under 2 months. Using around 10 ml of fresh peripheral blood, PBMCs were prepared. Amplification of TCR beta CDR3 regions used RNA as the template. A first-round RT-PCR of the TCR CDR3 used the HTBI primer set. In TCRdb, the multiplex PCR reads were re-called with MiXCR into one record per CDR3 protein. The sample lists around 340,000 distinct CDR3 sequences, roughly 15% occurring once. This receptor was obtained from a woman aged 30 to 39 with Graves' hyperthyroidism that later progressed to Graves' ophthalmopathy. What was sequenced was blood.

CDR3 in DNA: TGCGCCAGCAGCCTCCTAGAAAGGGGATACACTGAAGCTTTCTTT. Its protein product is CASSLLERGYTEAFF. J is TRBJ1-1 and V is TRBV4-1; TRBD1 might be the D (5 bases). The CDR3 totals 15 residues. Trimming took off 4 bases at V and 3 bases at J, with 15 bases between the two ends. Germline V gene lookup returns CDR1 MGHRA and CDR2 YSYEKL.